The clone carrying this TCR beta chain was seen a handful of times. Its antigen is unidentified. The authors split each subset's genomic DNA evenly across several immunoSEQ plates. The repertoire was sequenced with immunoSEQ multiplex PCR; TCRdb's copy has only in-frame clones and lacks some. The sample has 980,000 or so clones, about 80% seen once; the top ten hold over 1.3%. This entry comes from a study of shared clonotypes between healthy human individuals. Whole-study findings and limits: Naive subsets tended to show greater estimated richness than memory subsets. When naive CD4 clonotypes were compared across a few donors, around 5% were shared.

CDR1 is SGDLS, CDR2 YYNGEE, per germline. V lost 2 bases, J lost 0 bases, and 12 bases lay in between. The CDR3 consists of 17 residues. Study donors comprised healthy, HIV-negative adults devoid of recent acute infection or vaccination. This chain connects TRBV9 to TRBJ2-6; no clear D. The sample comprised memory CD4+ T cells sorted from blood. Regarding subset: CD45RA-negative fraction. This clonotype originated in a young man in good health. The CDR3: CASSVKQETSGANVLTF. In nucleotides, the CDR3 is TGTGCCAGCAGCGTTAAGCAGGAAACCTCTGGGGCCAACGTCCTGACTTTC.